These T cell receptor beta chains were read from a single sample in a study of CD8+ T cells in alopecia areata. TCRdb keeps only in-frame clones here, not all; method: immunoSEQ multiplex PCR. The sample holds about 200,000 clones, under 40% seen once. Specimen: CD4+ T cells sorted from blood, collected at approximately week 30, from a patient treated with tofacitinib. These receptors were obtained from a human donor with alopecia areata. Both conserved end residues are part of each CDR3. Each record gives: CDR3 length, D gene, V gene, J gene, clone size, CDR3 protein, CDR3 DNA. A D gene is named only where the DNA matches it firmly. Rows may omit the clone size; those that give it use once, few, many or a size class.

>15|.|TRBV6-6|TRBJ2-7|.
CASSYTAQSSYEQYF
TGTGCCAGCAGTTACACGGCACAGAGCTCCTACGAGCAGTACTTC
>14|TRBD1|TRBV30|TRBJ1-5|.
CAWSSRGLGQPQHF
TGTGCCTGGAGTTCAAGGGGGCTCGGTCAGCCCCAGCATTTT
>11|TRBD1|TRBV20-1|TRBJ1-2|few
CSTKGANGYTF
TGCAGTACCAAGGGGGCCAATGGCTACACCTTC
>16|TRBD1|TRBV6-5|TRBJ1-2|.
CASSYIRGEANYGYTF
TGTGCCAGCAGTTACATCAGGGGGGAGGCTAACTATGGCTACACCTTC
>14|.|TRBV29-1|TRBJ1-3|few
CSVERRSSGNTIYF
TGCAGCGTTGAAAGGCGGAGCTCTGGAAACACCATATATTTT
>15|.|TRBV4-1|TRBJ2-2|once
CASSQINPNTGELFF
TGCGCCAGCAGCCAAATTAATCCGAACACCGGGGAGCTGTTTTTT
>14|.|TRBV19|TRBJ1-2|few
CASRERGGNYGYTF
TGTGCCAGTAGGGAACGCGGCGGGAACTATGGCTACACCTTC
>11|.|TRBV29-1|TRBJ2-7|few
CSVSGGIEQYF
TGCAGCGTATCTGGCGGAATCGAGCAGTACTTC
>16|TRBD2|TRBV5-1|TRBJ2-1|.
CASSSGTSGSYNEQFF
TGCGCCAGCAGCTCGGGGACTAGCGGCTCCTACAATGAGCAGTTCTTC
>15|.|TRBV4-1|TRBJ2-5|.
CASSLLTGDQETQYF
TGCGCCAGCAGCCTTTTGACAGGTGACCAAGAGACCCAGTACTTC
>13|.|TRBV30|TRBJ1-1|few
CAWSRQGGTEAFF
TGTGCCTGGAGTAGGCAAGGGGGGACTGAAGCTTTCTTT
>16|TRBD1|TRBV5-1|TRBJ2-2|.
CASSLGQGARTGELFF
TGCGCCAGCAGCTTGGGACAGGGGGCGCGGACCGGGGAGCTGTTTTTT
>14|.|TRBV7-3|TRBJ2-1|.
CASSLGPNGNEQFF
TGTGCCAGCAGCTTAGGGCCGAATGGCAATGAGCAGTTCTTC
>14|.|TRBV27|TRBJ2-5|.
CASSPLGQQETQYF
TGTGCCAGCAGCCCTTTGGGGCAGCAAGAGACCCAGTACTTC
>15|.|TRBV5-1|TRBJ2-1|few
CASSLNDGFLDEQFF
TGCGCCAGCAGCTTGAACGACGGGTTTTTGGATGAGCAGTTCTTC
>15|.|TRBV9|TRBJ2-1|.
CASSPGAVNYNEQFF
TGTGCCAGCAGCCCCGGGGCAGTTAACTACAATGAGCAGTTCTTC
>16|TRBD1|TRBV5-1|TRBJ2-7|.
CASSPGTGGLSYEQYF
TGCGCCAGCAGCCCAGGGACAGGGGGCCTCTCCTACGAGCAGTACTTC
>15|TRBD1|TRBV2|TRBJ1-2|.
CASSSTGTGSYGYTF
TGTGCCAGCAGTTCGACCGGGACAGGTTCCTATGGCTACACCTTC
>16|.|TRBV9|TRBJ1-2|.
CASSVWADTFNYGYTF
TGTGCCAGCAGCGTATGGGCAGATACATTTAACTATGGCTACACCTTC
>13|TRBD1|TRBV29-1|TRBJ1-4|.
CSALTGGSEKLFF
TGCAGCGCCCTGACAGGGGGGAGTGAAAAACTGTTTTTT
>16|.|TRBV29-1|TRBJ2-7|few
CGVNLLSTGGSYEQYF
TGCGGAGTCAACCTCCTATCAACAGGAGGCTCCTACGAGCAGTACTTC
>12|TRBD1|TRBV29-1|TRBJ1-1|.
CSGDRAGPEAFF
TGCAGCGGGGACAGGGCAGGCCCTGAAGCTTTCTTT
>14|.|TRBV10-3|TRBJ2-3|.
CAIRLQGHTDTQYF
TGTGCCATCAGGCTACAGGGACACACAGATACGCAGTATTTT
>13|.|TRBV18|TRBJ2-3|few
CASSPVSTDTQYF
TGTGCCAGCTCACCTGTCAGCACAGATACGCAGTATTTT
>13|.|TRBV5-6|TRBJ1-2|.
CASSLVGAVGYTF
TGTGCCAGCAGCTTGGTGGGGGCGGTTGGCTACACCTTC
>15|TRBD2|TRBV5-1|TRBJ2-1|.
CASSFTSGRAGEQFF
TGCGCCAGCAGCTTTACTAGCGGGAGGGCCGGTGAGCAGTTCTTC
>20|TRBD1|TRBV18|TRBJ1-1|.
CASSRSGTGSWAGMNTEAFF
TGTGCCAGCTCACGATCCGGGACAGGGAGTTGGGCCGGGATGAACACTGAAGCTTTCTTT
>15|.|TRBV5-1|TRBJ2-4|.
CASSSRTEETNIQYF
TGCGCCAGCAGCTCGAGGACCGAAGAGACAAACATTCAGTACTTC
>18|TRBD1|TRBV4-2|TRBJ2-2|once
CASSQVRDRDLSTGELFF
TGTGCCAGCAGCCAAGTCCGGGACAGAGACCTTAGCACCGGGGAGCTGTTTTTT
>15|.|TRBV30|TRBJ2-7|.
CAWSLLAGPGNEQYF
TGTGCCTGGAGTCTCTTGGCTGGGCCTGGGAACGAGCAGTACTTC
>13|.|TRBV30|TRBJ2-3|.
CAWRRPPGDTQYF
TGTGCCTGGCGAAGACCGCCGGGAGATACGCAGTATTTT
>13|.|TRBV30|TRBJ2-3|.
CAEGKGGTDTQYF
TGTGCCGAGGGCAAGGGGGGCACAGATACGCAGTATTTT
>14|.|TRBV7-2|TRBJ1-1|.
CASSLAHPGALAFF
TGTGCCAGCAGCTTAGCCCATCCTGGCGCCTTGGCTTTCTTT
>15|TRBD2|TRBV25-1|TRBJ2-1|once
CASRGTSGNYNEQFF
TGTGCCAGCAGGGGGACTAGCGGGAACTACAATGAGCAGTTCTTC
>15|.|TRBV6-5|TRBJ1-6|many
CASSYGMAVGSPLHF
TGTGCCAGCAGTTACGGGATGGCAGTAGGATCACCCCTCCACTTT
>13|TRBD2|TRBV29-1|TRBJ2-7|few
CSVILAGVGEQYF
TGCAGCGTTATACTAGCGGGAGTTGGCGAGCAGTACTTC
>16|TRBD1|TRBV5-1|TRBJ1-5|few
CASSLGTGGAVQPQHF
TGCGCCAGCAGCTTGGGGACAGGGGGCGCGGTTCAGCCCCAGCATTTT